This record covers a single TCR beta chain. Its antigen is still unknown. No base quality values were provided; no much bigger clone lies one nucleotide off. In the prospective study, participants were roughly 18 to 89 years old, resided in about two dozen geographic areas of the United States, and were enrolled through a virtual design. To assign participants to cohorts, the prospective study relied on clinical history that participants themselves reported in a screening survey and a study questionnaire. Mobile phlebotomists in the prospective study collected whole blood, serum and a nasopharyngeal or oropharyngeal swab from every participant. Participants in the prospective study had the option to provide additional blood draws and questionnaires over a roughly two-month period. Prospective study blood samples were shipped either frozen or at room temperature before DNA extraction. This specimen comes from a study of blood T cell repertoires in COVID-19 (dated by TCRdb to 2018 to 2020). For context, the study as a whole: Recovered participants in ImmuneRACE Cohort 3 were defined as having two consecutive negative NP/OP PCR tests, clearance from a healthcare professional, or resolution of symptoms. The material from the prospective study consisted of cDNA or gDNA derived from T cells, B-cell-depleted T cells, or PBMCs. Samples covering the acute and convalescent phases of COVID-19 were provided by collaborators in the United States, Italy and Spain. The samples were drawn from the first 160 participants of the ongoing ImmuneRACE study and from under 1,500 subjects provided by 6 global collaborators. Nearly every sample came with metadata listing a de-identified subject ID, COVID-19 status, age in years and sex. The repertoires were released in a freely available public database intended as a resource for research on the immune response to SARS-CoV-2. HLA class I and class II types, where available, came from metadata supplied by the sample provider rather than from assay-based typing. Subjects who had been exposed to COVID-19, were actively infected with it, or had recovered from it provided the deeply sampled blood TCRbeta repertoires that made up the dataset.

The investigation overall reported the following: The amount of clinical and demographic metadata varied by source and participant and was provided uncurated.

TCRbeta CDR3 regions were amplified from genomic DNA by means of the immunoSEQ Assay, a bias-controlled multiplex PCR. The original methods were these. Nucleated cell counts per sample were estimated from amplification of reference gene primers within the assay. Sequence reads were collapsed and filtered to measure the absolute abundance of every unique TCRbeta CDR3 rearrangement. For each sample, productive Simpson clonality was calculated as the square root of Simpson's diversity index across productive rearrangements. In TCRdb, the immuneACCESS table is reduced to in-frame sequences with V and J assigned. These tables do not hold every clone; where another copy was compared, an unresolved V gene accounts for under half, and the others remain unexplained. V, J and clone size are those of that table, while D and trimming were read from the DNA. The sample records roughly 210,000 clones, over 75% of which are singletons. Around 7% of the sample is taken by the ten largest.

V and J are truncated by 4 bases and 0 bases respectively, leaving an intervening sequence of 10 bases. The CDR3 runs 15 amino acids, cysteine and phenylalanine included. The entry retains the CDR3 DNA only, 45 bases that are in frame from base 1. CDR1 MDHEN and CDR2 SYDVKM were looked up in the germline V gene. Sample: PBMCs or T cells enriched from blood (not recorded which). The receptor chain draws on TRBV28 and TRBJ1-3, with TRBD1 perhaps the D gene, on 5 matching bases. The sequence derives from a man between 25 and 39 years old in a cohort exposed to, infected with or recovered from COVID-19 (not recorded which). At the DNA level, the sequence is TGTGCCAGCAGTTCCCGACAGCACTCTGGAAACACCATATATTTT. It codes for CASSSRQHSGNTIYF.